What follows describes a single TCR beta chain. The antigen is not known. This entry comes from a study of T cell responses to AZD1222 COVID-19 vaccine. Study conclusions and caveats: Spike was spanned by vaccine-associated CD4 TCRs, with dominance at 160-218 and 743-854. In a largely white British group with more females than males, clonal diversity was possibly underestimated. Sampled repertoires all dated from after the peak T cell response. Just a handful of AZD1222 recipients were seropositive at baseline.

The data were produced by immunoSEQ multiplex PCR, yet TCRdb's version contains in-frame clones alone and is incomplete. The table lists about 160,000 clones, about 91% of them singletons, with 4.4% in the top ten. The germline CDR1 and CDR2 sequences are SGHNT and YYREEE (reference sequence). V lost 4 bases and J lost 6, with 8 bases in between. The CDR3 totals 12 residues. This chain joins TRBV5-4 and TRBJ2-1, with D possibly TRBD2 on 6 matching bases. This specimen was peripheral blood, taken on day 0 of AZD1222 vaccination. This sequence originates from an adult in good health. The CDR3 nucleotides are TGTGCCAGCAGCGCGGGACTCAATGAGCAGTTCTTC. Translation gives CASSAGLNEQFF.